This TCR beta chain was identified in a study of blood T cells in healthy people across ages. Points from the study as a whole: Naive T cell percentage showed a strong correlation with TCR beta diversity.

The V gene lost 4 bases and the J gene lost 4 bases, with 18 bases spanning the gap. The CDR3 loop spans 16 amino acids. Next came a second PCR, run for about 6 to 11 cycles, which used a sample-barcoded 5' primer along with a J-beta primer mix. Every molecule of cDNA carried a tag from a template-switch adaptor with 12 random nucleotides. Each CDR3 protein is one row after TCRdb ran MiXCR on the 5' RACE reads. The sample carries 1.5 million to 2 million distinct CDR3 sequences, about two fifths recorded once. Remarks on this clonotype: Its antigen is still unknown.

V gene TRBV12-3 or TRBV12-4 combines with J gene TRBJ2-3; a weak D match, TRBD2 (6 bases). The sequence was collected from a human donor in good health. Specimen: blood. CDR3 protein: CASSSGGRRGPDTQYF. For the CDR3, the DNA is TGTGCCAGCAGTTCTGGAGGGCGTAGAGGGCCAGATACGCAGTATTTT.